Each of the 19 T cell receptor beta chains below was sequenced from the same sample in a study of blood T cells in healthy people across ages. Primers used in a second PCR of about 6 to 11 cycles were a sample-barcoded 5' primer and a J-beta primer mix. TCRdb reprocessed the 5' RACE reads with MiXCR, giving one entry per CDR3 protein. Of approximately 780,000 distinct CDR3 sequences detected, around 24% appear once; the ten largest clones hold about 2.9%. A further study also used this sample, focusing on T cells of mothers and their children.

The sequenced sample consisted of blood. These receptors came from a boy between 5 and 17 years old in good health.

The rearrangement joins TRBV29-1 to TRBJ2-7; D is uncertain. This CDR3 contains 12 residues. Trimming removed 5 bases from V and 0 bases from J, with 8 bases in between. Germline V gene sequence: CDR1 SQVTM, CDR2 ANQGSEA. The CDR3, as DNA: TGCAGCGTTTCCGACGGCTCCTACGAGCAGTACTTC. Residues: CSVSDGSYEQYF.

The chain employs TRBV7-7 and TRBJ2-5, with TRBD1 matching over 8 bases. V was pared by 5 bases and J by 5 bases, with 4 bases of the junction left unmatched. This CDR3 region has 13 residues. Germline V CDR1 and CDR2: SSHAT, FNYEAQ (reference sequence). The CDR3 DNA reads TGTGCCAGCAGCCAAAACAGGGGGGAGACCCAGTACTTC. This sequence encodes CASSQNRGETQYF. The full variable domain, in which reference TRBV7-7 and TRBJ2-5 provide the parts outside the CDR3, is GAGVSQSPRYKVTKRGQDVTLRCDPISSHATLYWYQQALGQGPEFLTYFNYEAQPDKSGLPSDRFSAERPEGSISTLTIQRTEQRDSAMYRCASSQNRGETQYFGPGTRLLVL.

J is TRBJ1-2 and V is TRBV5-1; the match to TRBD1 covers 7 bases. CDR1 SGHRS and CDR2 YFSETQ come from the germline V gene. The CDR3 contains 14 residues. V lost 3 bases to trimming and J lost 10 bases; unmatched junction nucleotides: 12. Written as DNA, the CDR3 is TGCGCCAGCAGCTCGGACAGGCTTTCGGATGACTACACCTTC. Residues: CASSSDRLSDDYTF.

This clonotype was counted a few times. The V gene is TRBV20-1, the J gene TRBJ2-5; 8 bases agree with TRBD1. The tail of the sequence fits TRBJ2-1 better, so the J call may be wrong. This CDR3 is 15 amino acids long. Germline V gene data show CDR1 as DFQATT and CDR2 as SNEGSKA (reference sequence). The CDR3 sequence: CSASGGQGFRNEQFF. CDR3 DNA sequence: TGCAGTGCTAGCGGCGGACAGGGATTTAGGAATGAGCAGTTCTTC.

The chain joins TRBV29-1 to TRBJ2-4; the match to TRBD2 covers 8 bases. CDR1 and CDR2 from the germline V gene are SQVTM and ANQGSEA. J was trimmed by 7 bases and V by 3 bases; bases with no gene match: 2. The CDR3 contains 12 residues. CDR3 DNA sequence: TGCAGCGTTGACGGGGGGGTGAACATTCAGTACTTC. Its protein is CSVDGGVNIQYF.

This chain joins TRBV6-6 and TRBJ2-4, with 8 bases identical to TRBD1. V dropped 6 bases and J dropped 3; count of bases not matched to a gene: 7. Germline V gives CDR1 MNHNY, CDR2 SVGAGI (reference sequence). The CDR3 loop spans 15 amino acids. The CDR3 region has the DNA TGTGCCAGCAGCGGGACACAGGGGGTCAAAAACATTCAGTACTTC. Residues: CASSGTQGVKNIQYF.

The chain combines TRBV20-1 with TRBJ2-1, with a possible D match to TRBD1 (6 bases). This CDR3 has 14 amino acids. Trimming stripped 3 bases from V and 0 bases from J, with 9 bases between. From germline, CDR1 is DFQATT and CDR2 SNEGSKA (reference sequence). CDR3: CSASWGPSYNEQFF. The DNA for the CDR3 is TGCAGTGCTAGTTGGGGGCCCTCCTACAATGAGCAGTTCTTC.

V usage is TRBV5-1 and J usage is TRBJ2-2; D may correspond to TRBD1 or TRBD2 (5 bases each). Germline CDR1 reads SGHRS; CDR2 reads YFSETQ. The length of the CDR3 is 15 residues. V was shortened by 2 bases and J by 5 bases, with 13 bases between the two germline ends. CDR3 sequence: CASSFGQGETGELFF. CDR3 DNA: TGCGCCAGCAGCTTCGGTCAGGGAGAGACCGGGGAGCTGTTTTTT.

The chain joins TRBV25-1 to TRBJ2-3, with D perhaps matching TRBD2 (5 bases). Germline CDR1 MGHDK, CDR2 SYGVNS. This CDR3 has 15 amino acids. Between the trimmed V and J ends, which lost 1 base and 6 bases, there was a span of 14 bases. CDR3 amino acids: CASSELGYPGDTQYF. CDR3 DNA: TGTGCCAGCAGTGAATTGGGCTACCCGGGGGATACGCAGTATTTT.

This clonotype was seen a handful of times. The chain recombines TRBV28 with TRBJ2-4; D is perhaps TRBD2 (7 bases). The CDR3 spans 15 residues. Germline V CDR1 and CDR2: MDHEN, SYDVKM. The V gene lost 5 bases and the J gene lost 2 bases, with 13 bases spanning the gap. The CDR3 region is CASSPPGGPKNIQYF. CDR3 coding DNA: TGTGCCAGCAGTCCCCCCGGGGGGCCCAAAAACATTCAGTACTTC.

The CDR3 loop reads CASSYSNIAKNIQYF. CDR3 DNA sequence: TGTGCCAGCAGTTACAGTAACATAGCCAAAAACATTCAGTACTTC. This rearrangement joins TRBV6-6 to TRBJ2-4; D uncertain. The CDR3 length is 15 residues. Per the germline V gene, CDR1 is MNHNY and CDR2 is SVGAGI (reference sequence). V shed 2 bases and J shed 0 bases, with 8 bases lying between them.

This clonotype appeared a few times. The chain employs TRBV12-3 or TRBV12-4 and TRBJ1-2; D gene ambiguous. The CDR3 has 11 amino acids. Trimming pared 7 bases from V and 14 bases from J, leaving 17 bases between. The CDR3 nucleotides read TGTGCCAGCACCTCGGGAGTAGGTGATACCTTC. This translates into CASTSGVGDTF.

In this sample, this clonotype turned up a few times. The V gene is TRBV13, the J gene TRBJ2-5; no firm D call. Judging by the DNA end, TRBJ2-7 fits better; the J call may be wrong. Germline-derived CDR1 and CDR2 are PRHDT and FYEKMQ (reference sequence). The CDR3 covers 12 residues. CDR3 in DNA: TGTGCCAGCAGTTCAAAGGGTCGCGAGCAGTACTTC. Its protein is CASSSKGREQYF.

The chain couples TRBV7-2 to TRBJ1-2; the D is unclear. The V gene lost 4 bases and the J gene lost 4 bases, with 13 bases spanning the gap. Germline V gene data show CDR1 as SGHTA and CDR2 as FQGNSA. There are 14 residues in the CDR3. CDR3 bases: TGTGCCAGCAGCTCCTTAACGGCGACCTATGGCTACACCTTC. It is translated as CASSSLTATYGYTF.

As to this clonotype: The junction departs from germline at one end; a sequencing error may be responsible. The chain has TRBV9 and TRBJ1-1; D not resolved. Germline loops: CDR1 SGDLS, CDR2 YYNGEE. This CDR3 has 14 residues. The CDR3 is CASSPHAGNTGAFF. CDR3 bases: TGTGCCAGCAGCCCCCACGCTGGGAACACTGGAGCTTTCTTT.

This clonotype showed up just a few times. J is TRBJ1-4 and V is TRBV4-1; a weak D match, TRBD1 (5 bases). The length of the CDR3 is 15 residues. Trimming removed 3 bases from V and 8 bases from J, with 16 bases in between. Germline values: CDR1 MGHRA, CDR2 YSYEKL. CDR3 sequence: CASSQRPWAGEKLFF. CDR3 sequence (DNA): TGCGCCAGCAGCCAGAGGCCTTGGGCAGGGGAAAAACTGTTTTTT.

This chain uses TRBV16 with TRBJ2-2; TRBD2 agrees at 9 bases. The CDR3 contains 16 residues. The germline V gene encodes CDR1 KGHSY and CDR2 FQNENV. The V gene end was trimmed by 2 bases and the J gene end by 0 bases; junction bases not matched to a gene: 1. Written as DNA, the CDR3 is TGTGCCAGCAGCCAAAGCGGGGGGTCGAACACCGGGGAGCTGTTTTTT. It translates to CASSQSGGSNTGELFF.

V usage is TRBV7-9 and J usage is TRBJ2-3, with D unclear. The CDR3 covers 12 residues. Germline loops: CDR1 SEHNR, CDR2 FQNEAQ (reference sequence). Trimming cost V 6 bases and J 3 bases, with 7 bases left between them. CDR3 in DNA: TGTGCCAGCAGGCGGCTAACAGATACGCAGTATTTT. This translates into CASRRLTDTQYF.

This clonotype was detected only a few times. The rearrangement joins TRBV7-2 to TRBJ2-3; D remains ambiguous. Germline CDR1 SGHTA, CDR2 FQGNSA. This CDR3 contains 14 residues. V lost 3 bases, J lost 8 bases, and 15 bases lay in between. CDR3 sequence reads: CASSLATSTGTQYF. In DNA form, the CDR3 reads TGTGCCAGCAGCTTGGCGACGTCGACGGGTACGCAGTATTTT.